The 26 T cell receptor beta chains reported below all come from one sample, sequenced in a study of blood T cell repertoires in COVID-19. Libraries were prepared by immunoSEQ multiplex PCR; TCRdb keeps only in-frame clonotypes and omits some of them. The sample records 100,000 to 120,000 clones, around 81% being singletons. Specimen: peripheral blood. The receptors were sampled from an older woman with acute or convalescent COVID-19.

The chain has TRBV6-2 or TRBV6-3 and TRBJ1-2, with 8 bases aligning to TRBD1. The J segment lost 2 bases and the V segment lost 5 bases, leaving 10 bases of the junction unmatched. CDR1 MNHEY and CDR2 SVGEGT come from the germline V gene. This CDR3 contains 16 residues. The CDR3 sequence is CASSLLGQDGNYGYTF. The CDR3 coding sequence is TGTGCCAGCAGTCTTCTGGGACAGGACGGGAACTATGGCTACACCTTC.

This rearrangement joins TRBV3-1 (or the pseudogene TRBV3-2) to TRBJ1-2; tentatively, D is TRBD1 (6 bases). Germline V lookup: CDR1 LGHDT, CDR2 YNNKEL (reference sequence). V lost 4 bases and J 6 bases, leaving 12 bases between the germline ends. The CDR3 runs to 13 residues. CDR3 DNA sequence: TGTGCCAGCAGCCGATCAGGGGATCATGGCTACACCTTC. Amino acids: CASSRSGDHGYTF.

The chain joins TRBV28 to TRBJ2-5, with D possibly being TRBD2 (5 bases). There are 16 residues in the CDR3. Trimming took 6 bases from V and 4 from J, leaving 21 bases between them. Germline V gene sequence: CDR1 MDHEN, CDR2 SYDVKM. The CDR3 here is CASRGIGGRLGETQYF. For the CDR3, the DNA is TGTGCCAGCAGGGGCATCGGAGGACGACTCGGAGAGACCCAGTACTTC.

V and J are TRBV10-3 and TRBJ1-2, with 8 bases fitting TRBD1. Germline-derived CDR1 and CDR2 are ENHRY and SYGVKD. V was clipped by 5 bases and J by 3 bases; unmatched bases: 2. This CDR3 is 13 amino acids long. The CDR3 region is CAISTGGDYGYTF. CDR3 DNA sequence: TGTGCCATCAGTACAGGGGGGGACTATGGCTACACCTTC.

The chain uses TRBV29-1 and TRBJ1-1; TRBD1 matches at 7 bases. This CDR3 region has 12 residues. CDR1 is SQVTM, CDR2 ANQGSEA, per germline. Trimming cost V 7 bases and J 3 bases; bases outside gene matches: 5. The CDR3 bases are TGCAGCGGACGACAGGGTGACACTGAAGCTTTCTTT. Its protein is CSGRQGDTEAFF.

In this sample, this clone turned up a few times. In nucleotides, the CDR3 is TGCGCCAGCAGCCCAGAAGGGACTAGGCCCTACAATGAGCAGTTCTTC. Translation gives CASSPEGTRPYNEQFF. The chain recombines TRBV5-1 with TRBJ2-1; TRBD2 matches at 8 bases. This CDR3 is 16 amino acids long. Trimming at V came to 4 bases and at J to 2 bases, leaving 8 bases not matched to a gene. Germline CDR1 reads SGHRS; CDR2 reads YFSETQ.

The chain carries TRBV18 and TRBJ2-7, with 8 bases fitting TRBD1. CDR1 and CDR2 (germline): KGHSH, LQKENI. The trim removed 0 bases at V and 3 bases at J, leaving 7 bases unmatched. The CDR3 sequence is 16 residues long. The chain's CDR3 is CASSPPIRGPGYEQYF. CDR3 DNA sequence: TGTGCCAGCTCACCACCGATCAGGGGGCCTGGCTACGAGCAGTACTTC.

This chain joins TRBV28 and TRBJ1-2, with TRBD1 matching 9 bases. The CDR3 extends over 16 amino acids. Germline V gives CDR1 MDHEN, CDR2 SYDVKM. After removal of 2 bases from V and 4 bases from J, the junction contained 8 bases not matched to a gene. Here the CDR3 reads CASSLVGTGISYGYTF. The CDR3 coding sequence is TGTGCCAGCAGTTTAGTCGGGACAGGGATTTCCTATGGCTACACCTTC.

This chain connects TRBV18 to TRBJ1-3, with 7 bases matching TRBD1. The germline gives CDR1 KGHSH, CDR2 LQKENI. V shed 6 bases, J shed 4 bases, and the junction held 3 bases outside the gene matches. The CDR3 has 13 residues. The CDR3 is CASSRDRGNTIYF. DNA for the CDR3: TGTGCCAGCTCCAGGGACAGAGGAAACACCATATATTTT. The variable domain in full, with the rest retrieved from reference TRBV18 and TRBJ1-3, is NAGVMQNPRHLVRRRGQEARLRCSPMKGHSHVYWYRQLPEEGLKFMVYLQKENIIDESGMPKERFSAEFPKEGPSILRIQQVVRGDSAAYFCASSRDRGNTIYFGEGSWLTVV.

This chain connects TRBV5-1 to TRBJ1-3, with TRBD1 matching over 7 bases. After removal of 5 bases from V and 3 bases from J, the junction contained 11 bases not matched to a gene. CDR1 and CDR2 (germline): SGHRS, YFSETQ. The CDR3 contains 16 residues. The CDR3 loop reads CASRPTTGSIGNTIYF. The DNA of the CDR3 is TGCGCCAGCAGACCCACGACAGGGTCCATTGGAAACACCATATATTTT.

The table lists this clone with a few counts. This sequence joins TRBV3-1 (or the pseudogene TRBV3-2) and TRBJ2-2; 12 bases are a match to TRBD2. The CDR3 runs 19 residues. Germline V gives CDR1 LGHDT, CDR2 YNNKEL (reference sequence). Germline trimming cut 0 bases from V and 5 bases from J; bases unmatched to any gene: 10. The CDR3 nucleotides are TGTGCCAGCAGCCAAGATGTGACTAGCGGGAGATTGGGGACCGGGGAGCTGTTTTTT. It is translated as CASSQDVTSGRLGTGELFF.

The V and J genes are TRBV5-5 and TRBJ1-4, with 7 bases that match TRBD1. CDR1 SGHKS and CDR2 YYEKEE come from the germline V gene (reference sequence). The trim removed 3 bases at V and 4 bases at J, leaving 6 bases unmatched. This CDR3 contains 15 residues. The CDR3 bases are TGTGCCAGCAGCTCGGGACAGTTGATTAATGAAAAACTGTTTTTT. Translation gives CASSSGQLINEKLFF.

This clone has a handful of counts. The chain recombines TRBV7-3 with TRBJ2-1; 11 nucleotides match TRBD2. The V segment lost 5 bases and the J segment 7 bases; nucleotides outside the gene matches: 13. This CDR3 has 17 amino acids. CDR1 and CDR2 (germline): SGHTA, FQGTGA. CDR3 bases: TGTGCCAGCAGCAACGGGGGGACTAGCGGACCCGTGAATGAGCAGTTCTTC. It is translated as CASSNGGTSGPVNEQFF.

The rearrangement joins TRBV2 to TRBJ2-2, with TRBD2 matching 10 bases. CDR3 length: 17 residues. Germline-derived CDR1 and CDR2 are SNHLY and FYNNEI. The V segment lost 0 bases and the J segment 6 bases; nucleotides outside the gene matches: 7. The CDR3 reads CASSEALRLAGAGELFF. CDR3 DNA: TGTGCCAGCAGTGAAGCGCTTCGACTAGCGGGCGCCGGGGAGCTGTTTTTT.

This clone came up a few times. The rearrangement joins TRBV19 to TRBJ2-3, with D possibly matching TRBD2 (6 bases). V gave up 9 bases and J gave up 5 bases, with 21 bases separating them. The CDR3 consists of 15 residues. The germline V gene encodes CDR1 LNHDA and CDR2 SQIVND (reference sequence). This CDR3 reads CASRSGGVGGDTQYF. CDR3 in DNA: TGTGCCAGCCGGTCCGGCGGGGTGGGAGGAGATACGCAGTATTTT.

The chain links TRBV5-1 to TRBJ2-7; 7 bases are shared with TRBD2. CDR3 length: 17 residues. Germline V gene lookup returns CDR1 SGHRS and CDR2 YFSETQ. Trimming removed 0 bases from V and 1 base from J; junction bases left unmatched: 10. CDR3 amino acids: CASSLAAGVSTSYEQYF. CDR3 in DNA: TGCGCCAGCAGCTTGGCCGCGGGAGTCAGTACATCCTACGAGCAGTACTTC.

The chain joins TRBV5-4 to TRBJ1-1, with a tentative D call TRBD1 (6 bases). CDR3 length: 14 residues. Germline lookup yields CDR1 SGHNT and CDR2 YYREEE (reference sequence). V lost 4 bases, J lost 0 bases, and 10 bases lay in between. The CDR3 DNA is TGTGCCAGCAGCCCCGGGACACTGAACACTGAAGCTTTCTTT. Encoded protein: CASSPGTLNTEAFF.

The chain uses TRBV6-5 and TRBJ2-2; TRBD1 matches at 10 bases. Germline values: CDR1 MNHEY, CDR2 SVGAGI. V shed 4 bases, J shed 6 bases, and the junction held 2 bases outside the gene matches. The length of the CDR3 is 14 residues. CDR3 region: CASSWTGGAGELFF. CDR3 in DNA: TGTGCCAGCAGTTGGACAGGGGGAGCCGGGGAGCTGTTTTTT.

V gene TRBV20-1 combines with J gene TRBJ2-2; D is perhaps TRBD2 (6 bases). The CDR3 extends over 16 amino acids. The V gene's germline CDR1 is DFQATT and CDR2 SNEGSKA (reference sequence). V lost 3 bases and J lost 8, with 22 bases in between. The CDR3 here is CSASSGGTPNSGELFF. The CDR3 region has the DNA TGCAGTGCTAGTTCTGGCGGGACGCCTAACTCAGGGGAGCTGTTTTTT.

The rearrangement uses TRBV11-2 and TRBJ1-1, with 7 bases that match TRBD1. V trimming: 1 base; J trimming: 1 base; junction bases outside the gene matches: 15. The CDR3 length is 19 residues. Germline assignment: CDR1 SGHAT and CDR2 FQNNGV. The CDR3 sequence is CASSLVSAGGRQRNTEAFF. CDR3 DNA sequence: TGTGCCAGCAGCTTAGTATCGGCAGGGGGACGCCAAAGGAACACTGAAGCTTTCTTT.

V is TRBV11-3 and J is TRBJ2-5, with 7 bases aligning to TRBD2. The CDR3 runs to 15 residues. After removal of 0 bases from V and 0 bases from J, the junction contained 1 base not matched to a gene. Germline assignment: CDR1 SGHNT and CDR2 YENEEA. Here the CDR3 DNA reads TGTGCCAGCAGCTTAGATGGGACTAACCAAGAGACCCAGTACTTC. This encodes CASSLDGTNQETQYF.

This chain connects TRBV7-3 to TRBJ1-2; 10 bases map to TRBD1. CDR1 and CDR2 (germline): SGHTA, FQGTGA. V lost 4 bases to trimming and J lost 8 bases; unmatched junction nucleotides: 10. The length of the CDR3 is 15 residues. The CDR3 coding sequence is TGTGCCAGCAGCTCTCCGGGACAGGGGTTTCAGGGCTACACCTTC. It encodes CASSSPGQGFQGYTF.

This clone was seen more than once but under ten times. This chain connects TRBV6-5 to TRBJ1-1; possibly TRBD1 for D (5 bases). The length of the CDR3 is 14 residues. V was clipped by 7 bases and J by 6 bases, with 18 bases between them. Germline CDR1 is MNHEY and CDR2 is SVGAGI. CDR3 sequence reads: CASNSQGGTPEAFF. The CDR3 bases are TGTGCCAGCAACTCACAAGGAGGGACCCCTGAAGCTTTCTTT.

This clone is a singleton in its sample. The genes are TRBV28 and TRBJ1-1; D is unresolved. The CDR3 covers 13 residues. The V gene's germline CDR1 is MDHEN and CDR2 SYDVKM. The ends were cut back, 5 bases at V and 6 bases at J, with 13 bases in the middle. The CDR3 DNA reads TGTGCCAGCAGTCCCCCTGCCGGGGCTGAAGCTTTCTTT. Translated: CASSPPAGAEAFF.

The chain combines TRBV28 with TRBJ2-5, with TRBD2 matching over 8 bases. V lost 6 bases and J lost 2; bases outside the gene matches: 8. CDR1 is MDHEN, CDR2 SYDVKM, per germline. The CDR3 totals 15 residues. CDR3 DNA sequence: TGTGCCAGCAGCCGGAGCGGGAGTTTACAAGAGACCCAGTACTTC. Translated, it gives CASSRSGSLQETQYF.

The table lists this clone with a count of one. The chain couples TRBV7-3 to TRBJ1-2; D remains unclear. There are 19 residues in the CDR3. Germline V CDR1 and CDR2: SGHTA, FQGTGA. V was trimmed by 2 bases and J by 5 bases, leaving 27 bases between them. The CDR3 spells CASSLWRGGWETRIYGYTF. CDR3 DNA sequence: TGTGCCAGCAGCTTATGGCGGGGAGGGTGGGAGACTAGGATATATGGCTACACCTTC.